The present TCR beta chain was sequenced within a study of CD8+ T cells in alopecia areata. Extracted RNA was reverse transcribed, and the resulting cDNA served as sequencing template. Profiling relied on immunoSEQ multiplex PCR, and the TCRdb table lists in-frame clones only, not all of them. The repertoire holds 150,000 or so clones, with 85% to 90% as singletons. Sample treatment: oral pan-JAK inhibitor, 5-10 mg twice daily. Germline CDR1 reads MGHRA; CDR2 reads YSYEKL. J gave up 4 bases and V 1 base, and 8 bases lay outside the gene matches. The CDR3 contains 16 residues. This specimen consisted of CD8+ T cells sorted from blood, obtained at week 4, from a patient treated with tofacitinib. The V call is TRBV4-1, the J call TRBJ2-7; TRBD2 matches 9 bases. This TCR was sampled from a human donor with alopecia areata. In DNA form, the CDR3 reads TGCGCCAGCAGCCAAGTTCTCGCGGGGGGGTTGTACGAGCAGTACTTC. This codes for CASSQVLAGGLYEQYF.